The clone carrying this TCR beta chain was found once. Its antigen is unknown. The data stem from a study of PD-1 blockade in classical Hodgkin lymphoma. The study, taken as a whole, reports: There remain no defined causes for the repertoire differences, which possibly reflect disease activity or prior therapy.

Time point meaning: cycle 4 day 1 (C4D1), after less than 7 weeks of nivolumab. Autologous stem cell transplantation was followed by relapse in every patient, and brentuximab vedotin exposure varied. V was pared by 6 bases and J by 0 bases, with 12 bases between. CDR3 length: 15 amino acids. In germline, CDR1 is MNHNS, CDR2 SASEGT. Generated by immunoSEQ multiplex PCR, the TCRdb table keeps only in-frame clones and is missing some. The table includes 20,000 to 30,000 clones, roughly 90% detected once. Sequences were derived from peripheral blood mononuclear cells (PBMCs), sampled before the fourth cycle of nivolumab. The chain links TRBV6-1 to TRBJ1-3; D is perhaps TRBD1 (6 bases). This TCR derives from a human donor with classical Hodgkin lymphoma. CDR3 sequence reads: CASRRSGDSGNTIYF. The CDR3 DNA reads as TGTGCCAGCAGAAGATCAGGGGACTCTGGAAACACCATATATTTT.